Listed below are T cell receptor beta chains from one sample, sequenced in a study of cytomegalovirus exposure and HLA in healthy donors. Sequenced by immunoSEQ multiplex PCR; TCRdb stores in-frame clones only, minus some. Altogether approximately 100,000 clones are present, approximately 91% being singletons, with the ten largest covering roughly 2.2%. Material: PBMCs. The receptors come from a woman aged 18-30 years in good health and CMV-seronegative. Both conserved end residues are part of each CDR3. A D gene is named only where the DNA matches it firmly. Size values are once, few and many counts, or a class for expanded clones, and some rows have none.

v_call	clone_size	d_call	j_call	cdr3_nt	cdr3_aa
TRBV30	-	-	TRBJ2-7	TGTGCCTGGAGTCAGGGAAATGATTTCGGGCAGTACTTC	CAWSQGNDFGQYF
TRBV14	-	TRBD1	TRBJ1-6	TGTGCCAGCAGCCAAACCGGGACAGGGGTTTTTGAGTCACCCCTCCACTTT	CASSQTGTGVFESPLHF
TRBV21-1	-	-	TRBJ2-3	TGTGCCAGCAGCATGGGGCCAGATACGCAGTATTTT	CASSMGPDTQYF
TRBV9	-	-	TRBJ1-4	TGTGCCAGCAGCGCAGGATCCCGTGCAAAACTGTTTTTT	CASSAGSRAKLFF
TRBV6-1	-	TRBD1	TRBJ2-7	TGTGCCAGCAGTGACGGGACAGGGGTCAACGAGCAGTACTTC	CASSDGTGVNEQYF
TRBV7-2	-	-	TRBJ2-2	TGTGCCAGCAGCCCCGCGAAGAACACCGGGGAGCTGTTTTTT	CASSPAKNTGELFF
TRBV27	-	TRBD1	TRBJ1-1	TGTGCCAGCAGTGGGAGCAGGGGGCTCGGTCTAGCTTTCTTT	CASSGSRGLGLAFF
TRBV4-3	-	TRBD1	TRBJ1-2	TGCGCCAGCAGCCAAGGACAGGGGGTCGGCGGCTACACCTTC	CASSQGQGVGGYTF
TRBV28	-	-	TRBJ2-7	TGTGCCAGCAGTTTAAGGGGTGCCTACGAGCAGTACTTC	CASSLRGAYEQYF
TRBV27	-	TRBD1	TRBJ2-7	TGTGCCAGCAGTGTCTGGGGTGGGGACAGGGGGTTCTACGAGCAGTACTTC	CASSVWGGDRGFYEQYF
TRBV18	few	-	TRBJ1-1	TGTGCCAGCTCACCACCCCCTTCAGCGGACACTGAAGCTTTCTTT	CASSPPPSADTEAFF
TRBV7-9	-	-	TRBJ2-3	TGTGCCAGCAGCCCGCAGTCGGATACGCAGTATTTT	CASSPQSDTQYF
TRBV5-1	-	-	TRBJ2-2	TGCGCCAGCAGCTTGGCTACAGGGCCCGGGGAGCTGTTTTTT	CASSLATGPGELFF
TRBV10-1	once	TRBD1	TRBJ1-2	TGCGCCAGTCACCGGGACAGGGGGCTTTGTGGCTACACCTTC	CASHRDRGLCGYTF
TRBV7-6	-	-	TRBJ1-1	TGTGCCAGCAGCCCTGGGACAGAAGCTTTCTTT	CASSPGTEAFF
TRBV28	-	TRBD2	TRBJ2-1	TGTGCCAGCAGGGAGGTAGCGGGAGGGCCTAAGGATGAGCAGTTCTTC	CASREVAGGPKDEQFF
TRBV5-6	-	-	TRBJ2-7	TGTGCCAGCAGCCTTGCAGGGTCCCACGAGCAGTACTTC	CASSLAGSHEQYF
TRBV4-3	once	TRBD2	TRBJ2-7	TGCGCCAGCAGCCATATAGCGGGGGGTTCCTCCTACGAGCAGTACTTC	CASSHIAGGSSYEQYF
TRBV2	-	-	TRBJ1-6	TGTGCCAGCAGTCTAGACAGCTATTCACCCCTCCACTTT	CASSLDSYSPLHF
TRBV28	-	TRBD1	TRBJ1-2	TGTGCCAGCAGTCAAAAGCTACAGGGGTACTATGGCTACACCTTC	CASSQKLQGYYGYTF
TRBV13	-	TRBD1	TRBJ1-6	TGTGCCAGCAGCTTCAAAGGGGGCGCGGGATCACCCCTCCACTTT	CASSFKGGAGSPLHF
TRBV29-1	few	-	TRBJ2-3	TGCAGCGTTGAACCTCCGGGTCGACGCGTTGAAGATACGCAGTATTTT	CSVEPPGRRVEDTQYF
TRBV6-5	-	TRBD2	TRBJ2-3	TGTGCCAGCACCCCACCCCGGGGAGGGGCAGATACGCAGTATTTT	CASTPPRGGADTQYF
TRBV9	-	-	TRBJ2-1	TGTGCCAGCAGCGTAGTTACTACCTTATACAATGAGCAGTTCTTC	CASSVVTTLYNEQFF
TRBV5-4	-	-	TRBJ2-1	TGTGCCAGCAGCTTGGTTGGGGGGTCCAATGAGCAGTTCTTC	CASSLVGGSNEQFF